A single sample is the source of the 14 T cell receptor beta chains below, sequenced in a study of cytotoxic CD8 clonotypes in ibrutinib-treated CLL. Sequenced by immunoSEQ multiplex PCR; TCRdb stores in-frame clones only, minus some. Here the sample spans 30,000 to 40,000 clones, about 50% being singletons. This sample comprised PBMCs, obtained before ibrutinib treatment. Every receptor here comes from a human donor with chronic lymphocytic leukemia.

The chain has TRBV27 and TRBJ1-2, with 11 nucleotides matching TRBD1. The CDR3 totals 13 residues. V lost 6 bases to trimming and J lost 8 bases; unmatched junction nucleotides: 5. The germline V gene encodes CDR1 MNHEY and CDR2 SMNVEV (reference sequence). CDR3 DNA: TGTGCCAGCAGAAACCGGGACAGGGGGGGCTACACCTTC. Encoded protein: CASRNRDRGGYTF.

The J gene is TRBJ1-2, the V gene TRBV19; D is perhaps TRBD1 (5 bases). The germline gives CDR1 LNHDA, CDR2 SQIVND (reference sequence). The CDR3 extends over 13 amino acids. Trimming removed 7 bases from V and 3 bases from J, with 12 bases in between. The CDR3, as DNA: TGTGCCAGTAACACGCGGGGGGACTATGGCTACACCTTC. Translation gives CASNTRGDYGYTF.

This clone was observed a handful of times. As DNA, the CDR3 is TGTGCCAGCAGACAAGGAGTAGTGGGGACGGAAACCTTC. Translation: CASRQGVVGTETF. The gene calls are TRBV5-5 and TRBJ1-2, with a possible D match to TRBD1 (5 bases). The CDR3 runs 13 residues. V was shortened by 5 bases and J by 14 bases, with 22 bases between the two germline ends. Germline CDR1 is SGHKS and CDR2 is YYEKEE (reference sequence).

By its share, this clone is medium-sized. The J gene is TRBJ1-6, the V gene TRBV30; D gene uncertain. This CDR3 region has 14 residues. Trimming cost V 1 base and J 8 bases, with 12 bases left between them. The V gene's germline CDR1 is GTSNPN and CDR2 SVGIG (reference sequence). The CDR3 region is CAWSAGLLDSPLHF. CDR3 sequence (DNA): TGTGCCTGGAGTGCTGGCCTTTTGGATTCACCCCTCCACTTT.

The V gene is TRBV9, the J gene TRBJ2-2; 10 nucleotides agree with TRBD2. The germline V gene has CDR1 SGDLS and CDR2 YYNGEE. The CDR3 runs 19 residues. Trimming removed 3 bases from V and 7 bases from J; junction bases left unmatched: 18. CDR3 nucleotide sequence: TGTGCCAGCAGCGAGTCCCCGGGTCTAGCGGGGGTCTTGGACGGGGAGCTGTTTTTT. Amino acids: CASSESPGLAGVLDGELFF.

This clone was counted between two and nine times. This chain's CDR3 is CASAIGGSTDTQYF. The CDR3 DNA reads as TGTGCCAGCGCGATCGGCGGAAGCACAGATACGCAGTATTTT. V usage is TRBV7-8 and J usage is TRBJ2-3; D not resolved. Germline assignment: CDR1 SGHVS and CDR2 FQNEAQ. This CDR3 has 14 residues. V shed 8 bases and J shed 0 bases, with 12 bases lying between them.

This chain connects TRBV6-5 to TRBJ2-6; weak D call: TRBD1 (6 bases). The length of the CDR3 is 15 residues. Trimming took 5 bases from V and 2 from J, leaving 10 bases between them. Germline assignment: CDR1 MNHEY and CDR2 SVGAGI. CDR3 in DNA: TGTGCCAGCAGTCTCAACAGGGCTGGGGCCAACGTCCTGACTTTC. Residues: CASSLNRAGANVLTF.

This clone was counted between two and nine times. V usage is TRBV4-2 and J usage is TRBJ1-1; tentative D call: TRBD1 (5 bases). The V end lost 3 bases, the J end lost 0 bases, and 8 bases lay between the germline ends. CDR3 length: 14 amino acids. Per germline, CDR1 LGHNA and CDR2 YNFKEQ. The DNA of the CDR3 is TGTGCCAGCAGCCAGGCAGGGTTGAACACTGAAGCTTTCTTT. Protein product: CASSQAGLNTEAFF.

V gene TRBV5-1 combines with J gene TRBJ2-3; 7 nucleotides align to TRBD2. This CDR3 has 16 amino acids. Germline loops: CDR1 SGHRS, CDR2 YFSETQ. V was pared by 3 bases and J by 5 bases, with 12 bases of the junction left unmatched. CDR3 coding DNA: TGCGCCAGCAGCTCGGCCCCTGGCGGGGAGGGAGATACGCAGTATTTT. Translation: CASSSAPGGEGDTQYF. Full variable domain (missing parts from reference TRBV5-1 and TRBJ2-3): KAGVTQTPRYLIKTRGQQVTLSCSPISGHRSVSWYQQTPGQGLQFLFEYFSETQRNKGNFPGRFSGRQFSNSRSEMNVSTLELGDSALYLCASSSAPGGEGDTQYFGPGTRLTVL.

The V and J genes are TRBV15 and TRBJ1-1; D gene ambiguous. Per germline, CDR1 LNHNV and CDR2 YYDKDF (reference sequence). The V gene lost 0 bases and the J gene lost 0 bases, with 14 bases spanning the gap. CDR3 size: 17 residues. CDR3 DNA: TGTGCCACCAGCAGAGATCTTTTACCGCAAATGAACACTGAAGCTTTCTTT. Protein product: CATSRDLLPQMNTEAFF.

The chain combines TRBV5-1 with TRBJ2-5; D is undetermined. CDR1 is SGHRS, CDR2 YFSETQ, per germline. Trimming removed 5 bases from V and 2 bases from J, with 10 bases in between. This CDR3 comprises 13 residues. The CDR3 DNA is TGCGCCAGCAGGCCAGGCCCACAAGAGACCCAGTACTTC. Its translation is CASRPGPQETQYF.

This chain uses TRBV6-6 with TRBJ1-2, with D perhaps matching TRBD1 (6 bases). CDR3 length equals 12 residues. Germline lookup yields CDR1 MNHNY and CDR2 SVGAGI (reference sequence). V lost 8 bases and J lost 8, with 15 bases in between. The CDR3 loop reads CASSMGGGGYTF. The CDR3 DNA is TGTGCCAGCTCCATGGGGGGGGGCGGCTACACCTTC.

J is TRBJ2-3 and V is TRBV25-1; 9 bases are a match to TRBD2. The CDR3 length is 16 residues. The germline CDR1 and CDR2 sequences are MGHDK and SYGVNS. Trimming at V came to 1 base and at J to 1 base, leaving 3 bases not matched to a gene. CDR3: CASSELIAGGTDTQYF. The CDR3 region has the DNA TGTGCCAGCAGTGAATTGATAGCGGGGGGCACAGATACGCAGTATTTT.

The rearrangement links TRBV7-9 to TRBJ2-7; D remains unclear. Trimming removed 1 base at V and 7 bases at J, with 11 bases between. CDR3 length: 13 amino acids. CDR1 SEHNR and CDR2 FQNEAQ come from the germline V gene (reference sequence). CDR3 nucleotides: TGTGCCAGCAGCTTAGTTACGGTCACAGAGCAGTACTTC. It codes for CASSLVTVTEQYF.